The 6 T cell receptor beta chains below all came from one sample that was sequenced in a study of T-cell reconstitution after alpha-beta-depleted transplantation in children. Preparation of the TCRbeta library used unique molecular identifiers. MiXCR, applied by TCRdb to the PCR reads, yields one record per CDR3 protein. The sample includes hundreds of thousands of distinct CDR3 sequences, over 9.5% of them seen just once. This material consisted of PBMCs from the stem cell graft donor, taken from the stem cell graft. All receptors come from a human donor who donated a stem cell graft to a child with acute myeloid leukemia.

Turning to this clonotype: This could be a read error, since a much larger clone is one nucleotide away. The V gene is TRBV20-1, the J gene TRBJ1-1, with no clear D. Germline CDR1 reads DFQATT; CDR2 reads SNEGSKA (reference sequence). CDR3 size: 13 residues. Trimming removed 3 bases from V and 4 bases from J, with 12 bases in between. The CDR3 spells CSASKGISTEAFF. DNA for the CDR3: TGCAGTGCTAGCAAGGGTATCTCCACTGAAGCTTTCTTT.

The gene calls are TRBV7-8 and TRBJ1-1; maybe TRBD1 (5 bases). Looked up from germline, CDR1 is SGHVS and CDR2 is FQNEAQ. V shed 5 bases and J shed 7 bases, with 20 bases lying between them. The CDR3 covers 15 residues. The CDR3 loop reads CASSQGLIDPNEAFF. DNA for the CDR3: TGTGCCAGCAGCCAGGGACTAATCGACCCGAATGAAGCTTTCTTT.

The chain recombines TRBV19 with TRBJ1-5; D gene uncertain. CDR3 length: 13 amino acids. The ends were cut back, 7 bases at V and 0 bases at J, with 7 bases in the middle. Germline values: CDR1 LNHDA, CDR2 SQIVND (reference sequence). In DNA form, the CDR3 reads TGTGCCAGTATGGACCATAGCAATCAGCCCCAGCATTTT. Its protein is CASMDHSNQPQHF.

This clonotype has ten or more counts. The rearrangement joins TRBV5-4 to TRBJ2-3; tentatively, D is TRBD2 (5 bases). CDR1 SGHNT and CDR2 YYREEE come from the germline V gene (reference sequence). The germline V and J ends were trimmed by 3 bases and 0 bases, with 11 bases remaining between them. This CDR3 is 15 amino acids long. CDR3 sequence reads: CASSSGLDSTDTQYF. CDR3 nucleotides: TGTGCCAGCAGCTCCGGACTCGACAGCACAGATACGCAGTATTTT. Filled out from reference TRBV5-4 and TRBJ2-3, the complete variable domain reads ETGVTQSPTHLIKTRGQQVTLRCSSQSGHNTVSWYQQALGQGPQFIFQYYREEENGRGNFPPRFSGLQFPNYSSELNVNALELDDSALYLCASSSGLDSTDTQYFGPGTRLTVL.

This clonotype has at least ten counts. This chain's CDR3 is CSVGGYNSPLHF. In DNA form, the CDR3 reads TGCAGCGTTGGAGGGTATAATTCACCCCTCCACTTT. This chain connects TRBV29-1 to TRBJ1-6; D remains ambiguous. Per germline, CDR1 SQVTM and CDR2 ANQGSEA. The CDR3 sequence is 12 residues long. V dropped 4 bases and J dropped 4 bases, with 5 bases sitting between them. Combining the CDR3 with reference TRBV29-1 and TRBJ1-6 gives the whole variable domain SAVISQKPSRDICQRGTSLTIQCQVDSQVTMMFWYRQQPGQSLTLIATANQGSEATYESGFVIDKFPISRPNLTFSTLTVSNMSPEDSSIYLCSVGGYNSPLHFGNGTRLTVT.

This clonotype was seen many times. J is TRBJ2-1 and V is TRBV20-1; 10 nucleotides line up with TRBD2. Germline V gene lookup returns CDR1 DFQATT and CDR2 SNEGSKA (reference sequence). This CDR3 has 16 residues. The J segment lost 4 bases and the V segment lost 1 base, leaving 7 bases of the junction unmatched. Here the CDR3 DNA reads TGCAGTGCTAGAGGGACTAGCGGAGGCGGGTACAATGAGCAGTTCTTC. This sequence encodes CSARGTSGGGYNEQFF.